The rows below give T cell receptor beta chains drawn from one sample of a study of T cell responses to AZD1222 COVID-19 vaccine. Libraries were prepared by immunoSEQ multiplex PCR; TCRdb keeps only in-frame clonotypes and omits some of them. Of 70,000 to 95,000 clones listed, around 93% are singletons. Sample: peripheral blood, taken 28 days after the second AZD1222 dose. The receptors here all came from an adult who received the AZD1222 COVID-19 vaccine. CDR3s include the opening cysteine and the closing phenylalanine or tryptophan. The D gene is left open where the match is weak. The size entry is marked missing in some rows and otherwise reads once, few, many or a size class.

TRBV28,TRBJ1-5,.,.,CASTPLGGGSNQPQHF,TGTGCCAGCACCCCCTTGGGGGGAGGGAGCAATCAGCCCCAGCATTTT
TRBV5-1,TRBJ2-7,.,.,CASSTSGALEQYF,TGCGCCAGCAGCACCTCCGGGGCCCTCGAGCAGTACTTC
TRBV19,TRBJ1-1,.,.,CASTPEFWGEAFF,TGTGCCAGTACCCCGGAGTTCTGGGGTGAAGCTTTCTTT
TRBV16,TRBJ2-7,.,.,CASSPTLSSYEQYF,TGTGCCAGCAGCCCAACTCTGTCCAGCTACGAGCAGTACTTC
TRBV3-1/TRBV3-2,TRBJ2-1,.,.,CASSQDFLATYNEQFF,TGTGCCAGCAGCCAAGATTTTCTAGCAACCTACAATGAGCAGTTCTTC
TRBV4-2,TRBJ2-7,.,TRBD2,CASSQSLAGNREQYF,TGTGCCAGCAGCCAATCACTAGCGGGAAATCGCGAGCAGTACTTC
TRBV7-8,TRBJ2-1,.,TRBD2,CASSLAHSGSFSYNEQFF,TGTGCCAGCAGCTTAGCGCATAGCGGGAGTTTCTCCTACAATGAGCAGTTCTTC
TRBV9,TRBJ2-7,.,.,CASSVVAQTYEQYF,TGTGCCAGCAGCGTAGTCGCTCAGACATACGAGCAGTACTTC
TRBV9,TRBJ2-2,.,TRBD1,CASRDRGLTGELFF,TGTGCCAGTAGGGACAGGGGGCTCACCGGGGAGCTGTTTTTT
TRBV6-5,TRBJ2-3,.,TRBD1,CASSMQGARADTQYF,TGTGCCAGCAGTATGCAGGGGGCGCGTGCAGATACGCAGTATTTT
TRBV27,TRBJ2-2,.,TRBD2,CASSSGLAGGSGELFF,TGTGCCAGCAGCTCCGGACTAGCGGGAGGTTCAGGGGAGCTGTTTTTT
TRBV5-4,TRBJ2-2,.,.,CASSLDGYGGGTGELFF,TGTGCCAGCAGCTTGGACGGGTATGGAGGGGGAACCGGGGAGCTGTTTTTT
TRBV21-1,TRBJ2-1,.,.,CASSKKVKGLAGGIAYNEQFF,TGTGCCAGCAGCAAAAAAGTGAAAGGACTAGCGGGAGGAATAGCCTACAATGAGCAGTTCTTC
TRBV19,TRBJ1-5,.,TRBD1,CASNQYRGQQPQHF,TGTGCCAGTAATCAATACAGGGGGCAGCAGCCCCAGCATTTT
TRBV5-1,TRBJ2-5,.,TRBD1,CASSNRDRLQETQYF,TGCGCCAGCAGCAATAGGGACAGACTTCAAGAGACCCAGTACTTC
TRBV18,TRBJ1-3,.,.,CASSPDRNTIYF,TGTGCCAGCTCACCTGATCGAAACACCATATATTTT
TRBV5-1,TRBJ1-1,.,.,CASSSGITEAFF,TGCGCCAGCAGCTCTGGGATTACTGAAGCTTTCTTT
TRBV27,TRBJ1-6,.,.,CASSSHFGGSPLHF,TGTGCCAGCAGTTCCCATTTTGGTGGTTCACCCCTCCACTTT
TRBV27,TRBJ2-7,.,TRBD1,CASSSTGGGEQYF,TGTGCCAGCAGTTCGACAGGGGGCGGCGAGCAGTACTTC
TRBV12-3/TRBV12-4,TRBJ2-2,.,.,CASRLSTGELFF,TGTGCCAGCAGGCTTAGCACCGGGGAGCTGTTTTTT
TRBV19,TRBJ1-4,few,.,CASRGQSLNEKLFF,TGTGCCAGTAGAGGACAGTCGTTGAATGAAAAACTGTTTTTT
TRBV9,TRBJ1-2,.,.,CASSVGGSYGYTF,TGTGCCAGCAGCGTAGGGGGGAGCTATGGCTACACCTTC
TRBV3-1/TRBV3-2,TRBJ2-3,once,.,CASSRGSTDTQYF,TGTGCCAGCAGCCGAGGGAGCACAGATACGCAGTATTTT
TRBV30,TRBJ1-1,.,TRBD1,CAWRKTGESTEAFF,TGTGCCTGGAGGAAAACAGGGGAGAGCACTGAAGCTTTCTTT
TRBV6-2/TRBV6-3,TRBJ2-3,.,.,CASSYSGLPDTQYF,TGTGCCAGCAGTTACTCGGGGCTCCCCGATACGCAGTATTTT
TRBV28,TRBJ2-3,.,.,CASSSPGPPDTQYF,TGTGCCAGCAGTTCGCCCGGGCCTCCAGATACGCAGTATTTT
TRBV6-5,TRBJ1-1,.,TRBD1,CASSSFGTANTEAFF,TGTGCCAGCAGTTCATTCGGGACAGCGAACACTGAAGCTTTCTTT
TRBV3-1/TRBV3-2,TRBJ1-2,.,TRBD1,CASSQGQYSGYTF,TGTGCCAGCAGCCAGGGACAGTACAGTGGCTACACCTTC
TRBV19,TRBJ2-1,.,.,CASSASGTGSYNEQFF,TGTGCCAGTAGTGCCTCCGGGACGGGCTCCTACAATGAGCAGTTCTTC
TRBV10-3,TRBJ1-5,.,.,CAISAGLQENQPQHF,TGTGCCATCAGTGCGGGGTTACAGGAGAATCAGCCCCAGCATTTT
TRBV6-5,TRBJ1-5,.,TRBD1,CASRDRLNQPQHF,TGTGCCAGCAGGGACAGGCTCAATCAGCCCCAGCATTTT
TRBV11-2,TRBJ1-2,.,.,CASSLDRGTGGGYTF,TGTGCCAGCAGCTTAGATAGGGGAACGGGGGGAGGCTACACCTTC
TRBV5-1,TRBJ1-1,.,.,CASAPREKLNTEAFF,TGCGCCAGCGCCCCCAGGGAAAAATTGAACACTGAAGCTTTCTTT
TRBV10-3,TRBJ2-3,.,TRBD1,CAISWDRGTDTQYF,TGTGCCATCAGTTGGGACAGGGGAACAGATACGCAGTATTTT
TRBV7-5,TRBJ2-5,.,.,CARSPPGPTQYF,TGTGCCAGAAGCCCACCGGGTCCGACCCAGTACTTC
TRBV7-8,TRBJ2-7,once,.,CASSLPAGGSYEQYF,TGTGCCAGCAGCTTACCCGCGGGCGGCTCCTACGAGCAGTACTTC
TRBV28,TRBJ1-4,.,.,CASSSPGTTNEKLFF,TGTGCCAGCAGTTCCCCCGGGACAACTAATGAAAAACTGTTTTTT
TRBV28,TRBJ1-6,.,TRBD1,CASSSPTGNNSPLHF,TGTGCCAGCAGTTCACCGACAGGGAATAATTCACCCCTCCACTTT
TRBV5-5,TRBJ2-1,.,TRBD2,CASSPGLAVYNEQFF,TGTGCCAGCAGTCCGGGACTAGCGGTCTACAATGAGCAGTTCTTC
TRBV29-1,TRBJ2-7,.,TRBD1,CSVGETGVEQYF,TGCAGCGTTGGGGAGACAGGGGTCGAGCAGTACTTC
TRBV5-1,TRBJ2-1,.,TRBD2,CASRGEGLDEQFF,TGCGCCAGCAGGGGGGAGGGGTTGGATGAGCAGTTCTTC
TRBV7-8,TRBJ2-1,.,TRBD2,CASSLILGLAEYNEQFF,TGTGCCAGCAGCTTGATTTTGGGACTAGCGGAATACAATGAGCAGTTCTTC
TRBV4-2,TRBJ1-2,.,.,CASSQDSWVGPNYGYTF,TGTGCCAGCAGCCAAGATTCTTGGGTCGGACCTAACTATGGCTACACCTTC
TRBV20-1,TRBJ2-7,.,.,CSASLPGGSESYEQYF,TGCAGTGCTAGTCTTCCAGGGGGGAGTGAGTCCTACGAGCAGTACTTC
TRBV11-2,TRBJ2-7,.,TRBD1,CASRGQGTYEQYF,TGTGCCAGCAGGGGACAGGGGACTTACGAGCAGTACTTC
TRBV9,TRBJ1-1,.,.,CASNPLGYAEAFF,TGTGCCAGCAACCCTTTAGGGTACGCTGAAGCTTTCTTT
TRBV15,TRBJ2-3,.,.,CATSIRSADTQYF,TGTGCCACCAGCATACGTAGCGCAGATACGCAGTATTTT
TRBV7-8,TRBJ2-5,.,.,CASSSSGGGALETQYF,TGTGCCAGCAGCTCATCAGGGGGAGGGGCTCTAGAGACCCAGTACTTC
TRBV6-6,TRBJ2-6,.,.,CASSPTGTFSGANVLTF,TGTGCCAGCAGTCCGACAGGCACGTTCTCTGGGGCCAACGTCCTGACTTTC
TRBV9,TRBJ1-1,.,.,CASSPSVGGGAEAFF,TGTGCCAGCAGCCCCTCGGTAGGGGGGGGAGCTGAAGCTTTCTTT
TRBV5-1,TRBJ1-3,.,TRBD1,CASSSKTGFGNTIYF,TGCGCCAGCAGCTCCAAGACAGGGTTTGGAAACACCATATATTTT
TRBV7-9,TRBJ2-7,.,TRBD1,CASSPGQGPYEQYF,TGTGCCAGCAGCCCGGGACAGGGACCCTACGAGCAGTACTTC
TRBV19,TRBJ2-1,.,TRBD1,CASSIGAVGGLYNEQFF,TGTGCCAGTAGTATAGGGGCTGTAGGGGGCTTATACAATGAGCAGTTCTTC
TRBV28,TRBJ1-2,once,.,CASSSPPLYGYTF,TGTGCCAGCAGTTCACCACCTTTATATGGCTACACCTTC
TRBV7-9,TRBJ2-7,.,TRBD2,CASSVFPGGEQYF,TGTGCCAGCAGCGTCTTCCCGGGGGGCGAGCAGTACTTC
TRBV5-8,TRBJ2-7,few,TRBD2,CASRLAGGGYEQYF,TGTGCCAGCAGACTAGCGGGAGGAGGGTACGAGCAGTACTTC
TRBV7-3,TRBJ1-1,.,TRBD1,CASSLDRVTEAFF,TGTGCCAGCAGCTTGGACAGGGTTACTGAAGCTTTCTTT
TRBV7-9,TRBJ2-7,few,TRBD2,CASSSQAGLAYEQYF,TGTGCCAGCAGCTCCCAGGCGGGACTAGCCTACGAGCAGTACTTC
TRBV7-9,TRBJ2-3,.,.,CASSLRQGSTDTQYF,TGTGCCAGCAGCTTAAGGCAGGGAAGCACAGATACGCAGTATTTT